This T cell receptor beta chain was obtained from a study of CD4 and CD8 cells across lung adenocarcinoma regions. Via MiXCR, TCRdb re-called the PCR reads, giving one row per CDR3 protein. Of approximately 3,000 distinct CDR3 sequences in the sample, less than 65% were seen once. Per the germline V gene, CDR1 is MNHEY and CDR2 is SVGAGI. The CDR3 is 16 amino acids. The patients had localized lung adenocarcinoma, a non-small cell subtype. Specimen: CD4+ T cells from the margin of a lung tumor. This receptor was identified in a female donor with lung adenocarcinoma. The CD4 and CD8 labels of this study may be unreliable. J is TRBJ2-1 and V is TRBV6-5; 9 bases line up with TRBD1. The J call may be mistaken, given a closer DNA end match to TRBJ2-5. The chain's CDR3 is CASSYNPAGTGETQYF. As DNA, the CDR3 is TGTGCCAGCAGTTACAACCCCGCCGGGACAGGGGAGACCCAGTACTTC.